A single sample gave rise to the 20 T cell receptor beta chains below, sequenced in a study of blood T cells in healthy people across ages. With a J-beta primer mix and a sample-barcoded 5' primer, a second PCR ran about 7 to 12 cycles. TCRdb fed the 5' RACE reads into MiXCR, producing one record per CDR3 protein. The sample has 700,000 or so distinct CDR3 sequences, approximately 40% seen once. Sequencing used blood. The origin of the receptors is an elderly man in good health.

The CDR3: CASSSTAPPQGTQYF. The CDR3 nucleotides read TGTGCCAGCAGCTCAACGGCCCCACCCCAGGGTACGCAGTATTTT. The chain carries TRBV7-2 and TRBJ2-3; D is possibly TRBD1 (5 bases). CDR1 is SGHTA, CDR2 FQGNSA, per germline. The CDR3 extends over 15 amino acids. Trimming shortened V by 4 bases and J by 8 bases, and 19 bases separated the two germline ends.

The chain links TRBV6-5 to TRBJ1-5; D unclear. The germline V gene has CDR1 MNHEY and CDR2 SVGAGI. Trimming took 5 bases from V and 4 from J, leaving 15 bases between them. The CDR3 sequence is 15 residues long. The CDR3 is CASSRSWTGNQPQHF. The CDR3 bases are TGTGCCAGCAGTCGTTCTTGGACGGGAAATCAGCCCCAGCATTTT.

This clonotype was found a few times. The chain employs TRBV4-2 and TRBJ2-7, with 13 positions matching TRBD2. The CDR3 consists of 15 residues. With V trimmed by 3 bases and J by 7 bases, 6 bases remained unmatched. The germline CDR1 and CDR2 sequences are LGHNA and YNFKEQ. CDR3 DNA sequence: TGTGCCAGCAGCCATACTAGCGGGGGGGCCAATGAGCAGTACTTC. Residues: CASSHTSGGANEQYF.

The chain links TRBV9 to TRBJ2-5, with a tentative D call TRBD1 (7 bases). From germline, CDR1 is SGDLS and CDR2 YYNGEE. V was shortened by 4 bases and J by 2 bases, with 24 bases between the two germline ends. The CDR3 totals 18 residues. The CDR3 spells CASSPRERGPTLQETQYF. In DNA, the CDR3 is TGTGCCAGCAGCCCTCGGGAGAGGGGGCCTACCCTACAAGAGACCCAGTACTTC. The full variable domain, rest sourced from reference TRBV9 and TRBJ2-5, is DSGVTQTPKHLITATGQRVTLRCSPRSGDLSVYWYQQSLDQGLQFLIQYYNGEERAKGNILERFSAQQFPDLHSELNLSSLELGDSALYFCASSPRERGPTLQETQYFGPGTRLLVL.

The DNA for the CDR3 is TGTGCCAGCAGCCCAATGGGGACAGCCCAAGAGACCCAGTACTTC. The encoded protein is CASSPMGTAQETQYF. The chain employs TRBV7-6 and TRBJ2-5; TRBD1 aligns across 7 bases. Germline V gives CDR1 SGHVS, CDR2 FNYEAQ. The CDR3 is 15 amino acids. J lost 1 base, V lost 5 bases, and 7 bases had no gene match.

The sample holds many counts of this clonotype. This sequence joins TRBV3-1 and TRBJ1-1; TRBD1 is a possible D gene (6 bases). The germline V gene encodes CDR1 LGHDT and CDR2 YNNKEL (reference sequence). Trimming stripped 2 bases from V and 7 bases from J, with 11 bases between. This CDR3 is built from 13 residues. The CDR3 DNA is TGTGCCAGCAGCCAAAAGGGGGGTGGTGAAGCTTTCTTT. The encoded protein is CASSQKGGGEAFF.

This clonotype has a count of ten or more. The CDR3 coding sequence is TGTGCCAGCAGCCCTGACAAGAGCTCCTACAATGAGCAGTTCTTC. Amino acid sequence: CASSPDKSSYNEQFF. The gene calls are TRBV7-2 and TRBJ2-1; D is uncertain. This CDR3 is built from 15 residues. Trimming cost V 5 bases and J 0 bases, with 11 bases left between them. Germline V gives CDR1 SGHTA, CDR2 FQGNSA.

The rearrangement joins TRBV29-1 to TRBJ2-7; D is perhaps TRBD1 (5 bases). The CDR3 sequence is 10 residues long. Trimming cost V 6 bases and J 3 bases, with 6 bases left between them. CDR1 and CDR2 from the germline V gene are SQVTM and ANQGSEA. This CDR3 reads CSVRDYEQYF. As DNA, the CDR3 is TGCAGCGTCAGGGACTACGAGCAGTACTTC.

This clonotype was detected only a few times. The chain uses TRBV10-3 and TRBJ2-7, with D hard to call. Germline loops: CDR1 ENHRY, CDR2 SYGVKD. V was pared by 2 bases and J by 6 bases, with 14 bases between. The CDR3 is 14 residues long. The CDR3 spells CAISEKELPREQYF. As DNA, the CDR3 is TGTGCCATCAGTGAGAAAGAACTCCCCCGCGAGCAGTACTTC.

This clonotype appeared a few times. The chain combines TRBV7-2 with TRBJ2-5; unclear D gene. CDR3 size: 12 residues. Germline CDR1 SGHTA, CDR2 FQGNSA. V lost 0 bases to trimming and J lost 13 bases, with 12 bases between them. CDR3 in DNA: TGTGCCAGCAGCTTAGCGCTATCCGTACGGTACTTC. This translates into CASSLALSVRYF.

This clonotype occurred many times. V usage is TRBV7-2 and J usage is TRBJ2-3; 8 bases align to TRBD2. V was pared by 5 bases and J by 3 bases, with 16 bases of the junction left unmatched. The germline V gene has CDR1 SGHTA and CDR2 FQGNSA. The length of the CDR3 is 18 residues. The CDR3 region has the DNA TGTGCCAGCAGCCCCGGCGGGTTGGCGGGGGGAATAACAGATACGCAGTATTTT. Translated, it gives CASSPGGLAGGITDTQYF.

This clonotype was counted between two and nine times. V gene TRBV6-2 or TRBV6-3 combines with J gene TRBJ2-2; perhaps D is TRBD1 or TRBD2 (6 bases each). There are 15 residues in the CDR3. Germline V lookup: CDR1 MNHEY, CDR2 SVGEGT. Trimming took 5 bases from V and 5 from J, leaving 15 bases between them. In nucleotides, the CDR3 is TGTGCCAGCAGTCCCTGGGGGGCCCAAACCGGGGAGCTGTTTTTT. The encoded protein is CASSPWGAQTGELFF.

The CDR3, as DNA: TGTGCCAGCAGTGCCGACAGGGGAAAGGAGAACGAGCAGTACTTC. This gives the protein CASSADRGKENEQYF. This chain uses TRBV2 with TRBJ2-7; 8 bases match TRBD1. Germline V lookup: CDR1 SNHLY, CDR2 FYNNEI. Losses at the gene ends were 4 bases for V and 5 bases for J; bases not matched to a gene: 10. The CDR3 is 15 amino acids.

This clonotype was recorded a few times. The gene calls are TRBV7-2 and TRBJ2-7; TRBD1 agrees at 8 bases. The CDR3 loop spans 15 amino acids. The V gene end was trimmed by 5 bases and the J gene end by 0 bases; junction bases not matched to a gene: 6. CDR1 and CDR2 from the germline V gene are SGHTA and FQGNSA. Here the CDR3 reads CASSMGQVASYEQYF. In DNA form, the CDR3 reads TGTGCCAGCAGCATGGGACAGGTTGCCTCCTACGAGCAGTACTTC.

This clonotype was seen more than once but under ten times. The J gene is TRBJ1-5, the V gene TRBV6-6; 9 nucleotides align to TRBD1. Germline-derived CDR1 and CDR2 are MNHNY and SVGAGI (reference sequence). J lost 1 base, V lost 10 bases, and 8 bases had no gene match. CDR3 length: 15 residues. CDR3 loop: CATRGQGTSNQPQHF. As DNA, the CDR3 is TGTGCCACCAGAGGACAGGGGACCAGCAATCAGCCCCAGCATTTT.

This clonotype was counted a few times. The chain recombines TRBV27 with TRBJ1-1; D gene ambiguous. The CDR3 extends over 13 amino acids. Germline assignment: CDR1 MNHEY and CDR2 SMNVEV (reference sequence). Between the trimmed V and J ends, which lost 3 bases and 3 bases, there was a span of 8 bases. The CDR3 DNA reads TGTGCCAGCAGTTTTGAGGGCGACACTGAAGCTTTCTTT. Translation gives CASSFEGDTEAFF.

The CDR3 bases are TGTGCCAGCAGCGCGCGACTAGCGGGGGGCGCAGATACGCAGTATTTT. Protein sequence: CASSARLAGGADTQYF. This chain connects TRBV7-2 to TRBJ2-3; the match to TRBD2 covers 13 bases. CDR3 length: 16 residues. The junction had 6 bases not matched to a gene; V was cut back by 5 bases and J by 4 bases. Germline CDR1 and CDR2: SGHTA and FQGNSA.

The chain has TRBV20-1 and TRBJ2-2, with a tentative D call TRBD1 (5 bases). CDR3 size: 12 residues. CDR1 DFQATT and CDR2 SNEGSKA come from the germline V gene (reference sequence). V lost 7 bases to trimming and J lost 2 bases, with 8 bases between them. The CDR3 DNA sequence: TGCAGTGGGGGCCTCAACACCGGGGAGCTGTTTTTT. This sequence encodes CSGGLNTGELFF.

This chain connects TRBV5-1 to TRBJ2-2; TRBD2 matches at 10 bases. Trimming cost V 2 bases and J 1 base; bases outside gene matches: 2. This CDR3 contains 16 residues. Germline V gives CDR1 SGHRS, CDR2 YFSETQ. Here the CDR3 reads CASSFRTSGNTGELFF. The CDR3 nucleotides read TGCGCCAGCAGCTTTCGGACTAGCGGGAACACCGGGGAGCTGTTTTTT. The complete variable domain, with remaining parts taken from reference TRBV5-1 and TRBJ2-2, reads KAGVTQTPRYLIKTRGQQVTLSCSPISGHRSVSWYQQTPGQGLQFLFEYFSETQRNKGNFPGRFSGRQFSNSRSEMNVSTLELGDSALYLCASSFRTSGNTGELFFGEGSRLTVL.

The chain is built from TRBV7-9 and TRBJ1-1; D ambiguous. The CDR3 has 16 residues. V lost 4 bases, J lost 2 bases, and 17 bases lay in between. CDR1 and CDR2 (germline): SEHNR, FQNEAQ (reference sequence). CDR3 sequence (DNA): TGTGCCAGCAGCTCTACTCGTGCAGTGAGCAACACTGAAGCTTTCTTT. It yields the protein CASSSTRAVSNTEAFF. Full variable domain (missing parts from reference TRBV7-9 and TRBJ1-1): DTGVSQNPRHKITKRGQNVTFRCDPISEHNRLYWYRQTLGQGPEFLTYFQNEAQLEKSRLLSDRFSAERPKGSFSTLEIQRTEQGDSAMYLCASSSTRAVSNTEAFFGQGTRLTVV.